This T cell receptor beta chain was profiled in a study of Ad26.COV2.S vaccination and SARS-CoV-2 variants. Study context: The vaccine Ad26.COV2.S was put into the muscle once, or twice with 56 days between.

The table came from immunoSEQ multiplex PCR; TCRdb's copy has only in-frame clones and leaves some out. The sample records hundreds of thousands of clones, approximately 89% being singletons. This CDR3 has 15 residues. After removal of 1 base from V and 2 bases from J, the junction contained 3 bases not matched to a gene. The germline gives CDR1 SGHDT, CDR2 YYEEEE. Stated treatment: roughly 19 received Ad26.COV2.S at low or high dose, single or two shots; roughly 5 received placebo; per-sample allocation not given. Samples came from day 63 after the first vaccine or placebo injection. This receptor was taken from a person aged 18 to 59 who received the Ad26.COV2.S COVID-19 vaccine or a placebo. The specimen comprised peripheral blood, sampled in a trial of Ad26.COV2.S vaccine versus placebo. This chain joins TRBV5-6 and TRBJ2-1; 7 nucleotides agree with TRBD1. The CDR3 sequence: CASSLRGLAYNEQFF. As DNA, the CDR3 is TGTGCCAGCAGCTTGAGGGGGCTGGCCTACAATGAGCAGTTCTTC.